This T cell receptor (beta chain) appears in the sequencing data of a study of blood T cell repertoires in COVID-19. Study-wide context: The United States, Italy and Spain provided the acute and convalescent COVID-19 samples.

The method was immunoSEQ multiplex PCR; TCRdb's version includes in-frame clones alone and lacks a portion of them. This table holds about 220,000 clones, around 85% found once. The study drew participants aged about 18 to 95 years from approximately 23 US areas. With 5 bases clipped from V and 4 bases from J, the junction kept 8 bases outside the gene matches. Germline V gene lookup returns CDR1 SEHNR and CDR2 FQNEAQ (reference sequence). The CDR3 runs to 15 residues. The chain carries TRBV7-9 and TRBJ2-5; 9 bases line up with TRBD2. This sequence originates from a middle-aged woman with acute COVID-19. The sample consisted of PBMCs or T cells enriched from blood (not recorded which). The CDR3 nucleotides read TGTGCCAGCAGCCCCGGGACTAGCAGTGGAGAGACCCAGTACTTC. It codes for CASSPGTSSGETQYF.